These 8 T cell receptor beta chains originate from one sample sequenced in a study of blood T cell repertoires in COVID-19 (dated by TCRdb to the early 2020s). Libraries were prepared through the immunoSEQ multiplex PCR assay. TCRdb mirrors the immuneACCESS table, restricted to in-frame sequences. Some clones are absent from its copies; in checked studies, under half trace to an unresolved V gene, and the reason for the others is unknown. The sample table holds about 200,000 clones, of which roughly four fifths were seen once. Together, the top ten hold 6.5% to 8.5% of the sample. Sequencing was done on a sample of peripheral blood. The receptor set was obtained from a human donor with acute or convalescent COVID-19. The donor label of this sample is uncertain.

In its sample, this clone was seen a few times. V and J are TRBV6-6 and TRBJ1-2; a weak D match, TRBD1 (6 bases). Trimming took off 7 bases at V and 6 bases at J, with 21 bases between the two ends. Per germline, CDR1 MNHNY and CDR2 SVGAGI (reference sequence). The CDR3 has 15 residues. CDR3 in amino acids: CASTPYEGDRDGYTF. CDR3 nucleotide sequence: TGTGCCAGCACCCCCTACGAGGGGGATAGGGATGGCTACACCTTC.

This chain uses TRBV5-4 with TRBJ2-7; TRBD2 might be the D (5 bases). V was trimmed by 1 base and J by 7 bases, leaving 9 bases between them. CDR3 length equals 12 residues. Looked up from germline, CDR1 is SGHNT and CDR2 is YYREEE (reference sequence). For the CDR3, the DNA is TGTGCCAGCAGCTTGAGGGAGCGGGAGCAGTACTTC. Its translation: CASSLREREQYF.

The chain combines TRBV19 with TRBJ2-1; D is perhaps TRBD1 (6 bases). This CDR3 contains 16 residues. Per germline, CDR1 LNHDA and CDR2 SQIVND (reference sequence). Between the trimmed V and J ends, which lost 5 bases and 7 bases, there was a span of 21 bases. The CDR3: CASSPPPGAVRNEQFF. As DNA, the CDR3 is TGTGCCAGTAGTCCCCCCCCAGGGGCGGTAAGGAATGAGCAGTTCTTC.

The chain employs TRBV25-1 and TRBJ2-3, with 8 bases matching TRBD1. Trimming at V came to 4 bases and at J to 7 bases, leaving 7 bases not matched to a gene. The CDR3 length is 14 residues. CDR1 and CDR2 from the germline V gene are MGHDK and SYGVNS. The CDR3 region has the DNA TGTGCCAGCAGTGGAGACAGGGGAGCGAATACGCAGTATTTT. Protein: CASSGDRGANTQYF.

J is TRBJ2-7 and V is TRBV12-3 or TRBV12-4; D is unclear. The CDR3 is 13 amino acids. V lost 4 bases to trimming and J lost 2 bases, with 9 bases between them. The CDR3 here is CASSSTLPYEQYF. In nucleotides, the CDR3 is TGTGCCAGCAGTTCGACTCTCCCCTACGAGCAGTACTTC.

The chain recombines TRBV19 with TRBJ2-3, with 10 bases that match TRBD2. This CDR3 has 14 residues. J gave up 4 bases and V 6 bases, and 4 bases lay outside the gene matches. Germline lookup yields CDR1 LNHDA and CDR2 SQIVND (reference sequence). For the CDR3, the DNA is TGTGCCAGTAGGCTAGCGGGAGTCGCAGATACGCAGTATTTT. Its translation: CASRLAGVADTQYF.

This clone was counted only a few times. The CDR3 DNA sequence: TGTGCCAGCAGTTACTACCGGTTCACTGAAGCTTTCTTT. The encoded protein is CASSYYRFTEAFF. This sequence joins TRBV6-5 and TRBJ1-1; D is unclear. The V and J ends lost 1 base and 4 bases respectively, with 7 bases between them. In germline, CDR1 is MNHEY, CDR2 SVGAGI. This CDR3 region has 13 residues.

This clone was seen a single time. This chain links TRBV7-2 with TRBJ2-3; 12 bases fit TRBD2. The CDR3 is 18 amino acids. CDR1 is SGHTA and CDR2 is FQGNSA in the germline V gene. J lost 1 base, V lost 5 bases, and 10 bases had no gene match. The CDR3 is CASSAGLAGLPRTDTQYF. In nucleotides, the CDR3 is TGTGCCAGCAGCGCCGGACTAGCGGGACTACCCCGCACAGATACGCAGTATTTT. The full variable domain, its missing parts supplied by reference TRBV7-2 and TRBJ2-3, is GAGVSQSPSNKVTEKGKDVELRCDPISGHTALYWYRQSLGQGLEFLIYFQGNSAPDKSGLPSDRFSAERTGGSVSTLTIQRTQQEDSAVYLCASSAGLAGLPRTDTQYFGPGTRLTVL.